The 30 T cell receptor beta chains below all came from one sample that was sequenced in a study of monozygotic twins with inflammatory bowel disease. TCRdb re-called the 5' RACE reads, yielding one record per CDR3 amino acid sequence without DNA. The repertoire table contains 400,000 to 500,000 distinct CDR3 sequences. The sample consisted of blood. The source of these receptors is a human donor with ulcerative colitis or Crohn's disease, or a healthy co-twin of an affected twin (not recorded which).

The gene calls are TRBV5-1 and TRBJ2-1. Germline CDR1 reads SGHRS; CDR2 reads YFSETQ. This CDR3 is built from 16 residues. CDR3 amino acids: CASSLARLQAYNEQFF.

The gene calls are TRBV10-1 and TRBJ2-7; TCRdb selects TRBD2, and the lack of DNA leaves this call unchecked. Germline V CDR1 and CDR2: WNHNN, SYGVQD (reference sequence). The CDR3 has 15 residues. The CDR3 sequence: CASSPTSGGIYEQYF.

The chain combines TRBV3-1 with TRBJ2-1; TCRdb calls TRBD2, which cannot be checked without DNA. This CDR3 contains 16 residues. The V gene's germline CDR1 is LGHDT and CDR2 YNNKEL (reference sequence). CDR3 amino acids: CASSETAAGIYNEQFF.

The V gene is TRBV28, the J gene TRBJ1-5; no DNA is available, so the TRBD1 call from TCRdb remains unchecked. CDR1 MDHEN and CDR2 SYDVKM come from the germline V gene. The CDR3 covers 14 residues. The CDR3 sequence: CASGEGQRVQPQHF. The variable domain in full, completed from reference TRBV28 and TRBJ1-5, reads DVKVTQSSRYLVKRTGEKVFLECVQDMDHENMFWYRQDPGLGLRLIYFSYDVKMKEKGDIPEGYSVSREKKERFSLILESASTNQTSMYLCASGEGQRVQPQHFGDGTRLSIL.

This rearrangement joins TRBV10-3 to TRBJ2-2; the TRBD2 assignment by TCRdb is unverifiable without DNA. This CDR3 is built from 13 residues. The germline V gene encodes CDR1 ENHRY and CDR2 SYGVKD. CDR3 sequence: CAIRGEGAGELFF.

V and J are TRBV5-1 and TRBJ2-1; TCRdb's D gene call, TRBD1, goes unchecked for lack of DNA. Germline V gene sequence: CDR1 SGHRS, CDR2 YFSETQ. The CDR3 spans 14 residues. This chain's CDR3 is CASSRGDRANEQFF.

This rearrangement joins TRBV20-1 to TRBJ2-7; TCRdb proposes TRBD1, but this gene call is untestable without DNA. Looked up from germline, CDR1 is DFQATT and CDR2 is SNEGSKA (reference sequence). The CDR3 has 13 amino acids. The CDR3 loop is CSARGDGSYEQYF.

The chain combines TRBV20-1 with TRBJ2-5; TCRdb names TRBD1, which stays unverified in the absence of DNA. CDR1 and CDR2 from the germline V gene are DFQATT and SNEGSKA (reference sequence). The CDR3 contains 14 residues. The CDR3 sequence is CSARKTGGRETQYF.

The chain recombines TRBV18 with TRBJ1-3; there is no DNA to check the TCRdb D call of TRBD1. In germline, CDR1 is KGHSH, CDR2 LQKENI. This CDR3 comprises 16 residues. CDR3: CASSGGQLFSGNTIYF. The full variable domain, with the rest looked up from reference TRBV18 and TRBJ1-3, is NAGVMQNPRHLVRRRGQEARLRCSPMKGHSHVYWYRQLPEEGLKFMVYLQKENIIDESGMPKERFSAEFPKEGPSILRIQQVVRGDSAAYFCASSGGQLFSGNTIYFGEGSWLTVV.

The chain recombines TRBV18 with TRBJ1-1. The CDR3 length is 13 residues. Germline CDR1 KGHSH, CDR2 LQKENI. The CDR3 loop reads CASSPLGLTEAFF.

V and J are TRBV9 and TRBJ2-1; without DNA, the TCRdb call of TRBD1 cannot be checked. The germline V gene has CDR1 SGDLS and CDR2 YYNGEE. The CDR3 loop spans 12 amino acids. CDR3 loop: CASSASVGGQFF.

V usage is TRBV4-1 and J usage is TRBJ1-1. This CDR3 region has 12 residues. Germline lookup yields CDR1 MGHRA and CDR2 YSYEKL. CDR3 region: CASSPLGAKPFF.

The chain carries TRBV5-1 and TRBJ1-1. Germline lookup yields CDR1 SGHRS and CDR2 YFSETQ. The CDR3 is 13 residues long. This CDR3 is CASSPELDTEAFF.

V usage is TRBV14 and J usage is TRBJ2-5; with no DNA, the TCRdb D assignment of TRBD2 cannot be verified. The CDR3 length is 17 residues. In germline, CDR1 is SGHDN, CDR2 FVKESK. The CDR3 loop reads CASSLLRTSGRGETQYF.

The chain employs TRBV2 and TRBJ1-5; the TCRdb D gene call, TRBD1, has no DNA to confirm it. The CDR3 runs 15 residues. The germline V gene encodes CDR1 SNHLY and CDR2 FYNNEI. This CDR3 reads CASREYLGGTQPQHF. Variable domain in full (rest from reference TRBV2 and TRBJ1-5): EPEVTQTPSHQVTQMGQEVILRCVPISNHLYFYWYRQILGQKVEFLVSFYNNEISEKSEIFDDQFSVERPDGSNFTLKIRSTKLEDSAMYFCASREYLGGTQPQHFGDGTRLSIL.

The rearrangement uses TRBV7-9 and TRBJ2-7; the D gene TCRdb calls, TRBD1, cannot be checked with no DNA. Germline-derived CDR1 and CDR2 are SEHNR and FQNEAQ (reference sequence). The CDR3 is 14 residues long. The CDR3: CASSFSGTPTEQYF.

The chain has TRBV20-1 and TRBJ1-2; TCRdb designates TRBD1, a call that cannot be tested without DNA. Germline values: CDR1 DFQATT, CDR2 SNEGSKA (reference sequence). The CDR3 totals 13 residues. The CDR3 protein is CSASRAGGMGYTF.

This chain uses TRBV4-3 with TRBJ1-2. This CDR3 spans 13 amino acids. Germline assignment: CDR1 LGHNA and CDR2 YSLEER. The CDR3 region is CASSQAGRYGYTF.

The chain links TRBV11-2 to TRBJ2-3; the TCRdb call, TRBD2, lacks DNA for checking. The CDR3 has 14 residues. Germline V gene sequence: CDR1 SGHAT, CDR2 FQNNGV. The CDR3 reads CASSETRGTDTQYF.

J is TRBJ2-5 and V is TRBV5-1; the D call of TRBD1 rests on TCRdb alone, since no DNA is present to check it. The CDR3 has 13 amino acids. Germline lookup yields CDR1 SGHRS and CDR2 YFSETQ. CDR3 sequence reads: CASSTQVSGDQYF.

The V and J genes are TRBV6-5 and TRBJ1-2. The CDR3 totals 13 residues. The germline gives CDR1 MNHEY, CDR2 SVGAGI. This chain's CDR3 is CASSPMVNYGYTF.

V usage is TRBV29-1 and J usage is TRBJ2-7; TCRdb gives TRBD1 as the D gene, but with no DNA this cannot be confirmed. Germline V gene sequence: CDR1 SQVTM, CDR2 ANQGSEA. The CDR3 is 16 residues long. CDR3 protein: CSVSGVPGRAIYEQYF.

V gene TRBV5-6 combines with J gene TRBJ1-4; there is no DNA to check the TCRdb D call of TRBD1. Germline V gives CDR1 SGHDT, CDR2 YYEEEE. This CDR3 has 19 residues. CDR3 loop: CASSLLLRKGTSGNEKLFF.

V is TRBV7-9 and J is TRBJ2-7; the TCRdb call, TRBD1, lacks DNA for checking. The CDR3 totals 15 residues. CDR1 and CDR2 from the germline V gene are SEHNR and FQNEAQ (reference sequence). CDR3 in amino acids: CASSAPPGQLQEQYF.

The gene calls are TRBV7-8 and TRBJ2-1; the TRBD2 assignment by TCRdb is unverifiable without DNA. This CDR3 spans 14 amino acids. Germline V lookup: CDR1 SGHVS, CDR2 FQNEAQ. CDR3 amino acids: CASSWGLAGNEQFF.

The chain is built from TRBV28 and TRBJ1-2; lacking DNA, the TRBD1 call made by TCRdb goes unchecked. The CDR3 is 15 residues long. CDR1 and CDR2 (germline): MDHEN, SYDVKM. CDR3 in amino acids: CASSFVDRVWDGYTF.

V usage is TRBV6-5 and J usage is TRBJ2-7; TCRdb's D call, TRBD1, is unchecked because there is no DNA. From germline, CDR1 is MNHEY and CDR2 SVGAGI. The CDR3 runs to 12 residues. The CDR3 is CASSGRTGEQYF.

The J gene is TRBJ2-1, the V gene TRBV18; TCRdb selects TRBD1, and the lack of DNA leaves this call unchecked. The CDR3 has 15 residues. Germline V lookup: CDR1 KGHSH, CDR2 LQKENI. This CDR3 is CASSDRGGPYNEQFF.

This chain uses TRBV6-2 or TRBV6-3 with TRBJ2-7; TCRdb proposes TRBD2, but this gene call is untestable without DNA. CDR1 is MNHEY and CDR2 is SVGEGT in the germline V gene. This CDR3 has 16 residues. CDR3 protein: CASSPGLAGDWDEQYF.

This chain uses TRBV6-1 with TRBJ2-7; TCRdb indicates TRBD2, and absent DNA this call remains unverified. CDR1 and CDR2 (germline): MNHNS, SASEGT. The CDR3 contains 15 residues. This CDR3 reads CASSRLAGDSYEQYF.